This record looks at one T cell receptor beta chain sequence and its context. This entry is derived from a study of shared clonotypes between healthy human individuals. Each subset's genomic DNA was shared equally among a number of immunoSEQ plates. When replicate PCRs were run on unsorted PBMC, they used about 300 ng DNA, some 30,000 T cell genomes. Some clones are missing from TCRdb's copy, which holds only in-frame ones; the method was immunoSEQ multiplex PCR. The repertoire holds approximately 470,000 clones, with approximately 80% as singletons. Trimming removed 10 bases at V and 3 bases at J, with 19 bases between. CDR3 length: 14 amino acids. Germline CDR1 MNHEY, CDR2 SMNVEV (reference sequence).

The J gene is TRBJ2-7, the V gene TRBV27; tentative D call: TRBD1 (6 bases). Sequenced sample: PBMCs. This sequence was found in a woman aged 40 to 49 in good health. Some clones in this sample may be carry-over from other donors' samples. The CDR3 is CATKFRGQGYEQYF. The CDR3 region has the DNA TGTGCCACCAAGTTTCGGGGACAAGGCTACGAGCAGTACTTC.